Following are 20 T cell receptor beta chains from one sample sequenced in a study of cytotoxic CD8 clonotypes in ibrutinib-treated CLL. Repertoires were generated with immunoSEQ multiplex PCR, while TCRdb's copy carries only in-frame clones and drops some. The table records approximately 25,000 clones, about two thirds of them present only once. The specimen was PBMCs, collected at disease progression, from a patient treated with ibrutinib. The receptor source for this set is a human donor with chronic lymphocytic leukemia.

This clone has only a few counts. This chain links TRBV10-3 with TRBJ2-5, with a weak D call TRBD2 (7 bases). CDR3 length: 13 residues. Germline V gene data show CDR1 as ENHRY and CDR2 as SYGVKD. V lost 8 bases and J lost 7, with 17 bases in between. CDR3 nucleotides: TGTGCCATCGGGGAGGGGGGCGTCGGGACCCAGTACTTC. Translation: CAIGEGGVGTQYF.

The chain uses TRBV7-7 and TRBJ2-1, with 10 bases that match TRBD2. The CDR3 runs to 16 residues. Germline CDR1 is SSHAT and CDR2 is FNYEAQ (reference sequence). V was pared by 1 base and J by 9 bases, with 9 bases of the junction left unmatched. CDR3 amino acids: CASSLGTSGTLGEQFF. The CDR3 region has the DNA TGTGCCAGCAGCTTAGGGACTAGCGGCACATTAGGTGAGCAGTTCTTC.

V gene TRBV7-3 combines with J gene TRBJ2-1; 10 bases map to TRBD2. The CDR3 consists of 15 residues. The V gene's germline CDR1 is SGHTA and CDR2 FQGTGA. J lost 2 bases, V lost 5 bases, and 3 bases had no gene match. The DNA for the CDR3 is TGTGCCAGCAGCCCCCTAGCGGGGGCCTACAATGAGCAGTTCTTC. Its translation: CASSPLAGAYNEQFF.

V gene TRBV7-3 combines with J gene TRBJ2-2; a weak D match, TRBD1 (6 bases). Trimming took 5 bases from V and 0 from J, leaving 13 bases between them. CDR1 SGHTA and CDR2 FQGTGA come from the germline V gene. This CDR3 has 16 amino acids. This CDR3 is CASSPSRDTNTGELFF. For the CDR3, the DNA is TGTGCCAGCAGCCCCAGCCGGGACACGAACACCGGGGAGCTGTTTTTT.

J is TRBJ2-2 and V is TRBV11-2, with TRBD1 identical over 11 bases. Per the germline V gene, CDR1 is SGHAT and CDR2 is FQNNGV. The CDR3 extends over 16 amino acids. The trim removed 4 bases at V and 3 bases at J, leaving 4 bases unmatched. CDR3 bases: TGTGCCAGCAGCTCATGGACAGGGGGCGACACCGGGGAGCTGTTTTTT. Amino acids: CASSSWTGGDTGELFF.

V usage is TRBV7-9 and J usage is TRBJ2-6; no reliable D call. This CDR3 is 15 amino acids long. CDR1 is SEHNR, CDR2 FQNEAQ, per germline (reference sequence). V lost 3 bases, J lost 4 bases, and 10 bases lay in between. The CDR3 spells CASSLSGAGANVLTF. The CDR3 region has the DNA TGTGCCAGCAGCTTGTCGGGCGCCGGGGCCAACGTCCTGACTTTC.

This clone was found a few times. The V and J genes are TRBV6-6 and TRBJ1-6, with D tentatively TRBD1 (5 bases). The V end was cut by 8 bases, the J end by 0 bases, with 14 bases between. CDR1 is MNHNY and CDR2 is SVGAGI in the germline V gene (reference sequence). The CDR3 sequence is 16 residues long. CDR3 DNA: TGTGCCAGCGGGGACCCGGCGGGCTCCTATAATTCACCCCTCCACTTT. Residues: CASGDPAGSYNSPLHF.

The gene calls are TRBV6-5 and TRBJ1-1; no clear D gene. The CDR3 length is 12 residues. The V end was cut by 0 bases, the J end by 7 bases, with 6 bases between. Germline V gene sequence: CDR1 MNHEY, CDR2 SVGAGI. The CDR3 loop is CASSYSYYEAFF. The CDR3 region has the DNA TGTGCCAGCAGTTACTCTTATTATGAAGCTTTCTTT.

The chain uses TRBV7-9 and TRBJ2-7; D is uncertain. Germline V CDR1 and CDR2: SEHNR, FQNEAQ (reference sequence). The length of the CDR3 is 12 residues. Deletions cut 4 bases from V and 3 bases from J, with 7 bases between. The CDR3 protein is CASSSTSYEQYF. CDR3 nucleotide sequence: TGTGCCAGCAGCTCAACAAGCTACGAGCAGTACTTC.

The V call is TRBV7-9, the J call TRBJ2-7; TRBD1 agrees at 7 bases. Losses at the gene ends were 4 bases for V and 3 bases for J; bases not matched to a gene: 3. The germline V gene has CDR1 SEHNR and CDR2 FQNEAQ (reference sequence). The CDR3 consists of 13 residues. The CDR3 sequence is CASSSRDSYEQYF. In DNA form, the CDR3 reads TGTGCCAGCAGCTCCCGGGACAGCTACGAGCAGTACTTC.

This clone was seen at least ten times. V usage is TRBV7-8 and J usage is TRBJ2-7; D ambiguous. From germline, CDR1 is SGHVS and CDR2 FQNEAQ. CDR3 length equals 13 residues. V shed 9 bases and J shed 2 bases, with 14 bases lying between them. The CDR3, as DNA: TGTGCCAGTGGGGATGATCTACCCTACGAGCAGTACTTC. Residues: CASGDDLPYEQYF. The whole variable domain, filled in from reference TRBV7-8 and TRBJ2-7, reads GAGVSQSPRYKVAKRGQDVALRCDPISGHVSLFWYQQALGQGPEFLTYFQNEAQLDKSGLPSDRFFAERPEGSVSTLKIQRTQQEDSAVYLCASGDDLPYEQYFGPGTRLTVT.

The V gene is TRBV30, the J gene TRBJ2-1, with 10 bases matching TRBD2. Germline V gene lookup returns CDR1 GTSNPN and CDR2 SVGIG (reference sequence). Trimming took 1 base from V and 0 from J; bases not matched to a gene: 15. This CDR3 has 20 amino acids. CDR3 nucleotides: TGTGCCTGGAGTGGTTCCCTAGCGGGGGCCCGAAAGAGCTCCTACAATGAGCAGTTCTTC. Protein: CAWSGSLAGARKSSYNEQFF.

CDR3 sequence: CASSQDGIGNNEQFF. As DNA, the CDR3 is TGCGCCAGCAGCCAAGATGGGATCGGGAACAATGAGCAGTTCTTC. The rearrangement uses TRBV4-1 and TRBJ2-1, with a possible D match to TRBD2 (5 bases). V was trimmed by 0 bases and J by 5 bases, leaving 11 bases between them. Germline-derived CDR1 and CDR2 are MGHRA and YSYEKL. The CDR3 spans 15 residues.

The V and J genes are TRBV10-3 and TRBJ1-2; 10 bases map to TRBD1. Germline-derived CDR1 and CDR2 are ENHRY and SYGVKD. J lost 6 bases, V lost 4 bases, and 2 bases had no gene match. This CDR3 has 13 residues. This chain's CDR3 is CAISGQGANGYTF. The CDR3 coding sequence is TGTGCCATCAGTGGACAGGGGGCAAATGGCTACACCTTC.

The J gene is TRBJ1-1, the V gene TRBV4-3; D unclear. V was pared by 0 bases and J by 1 base, with 15 bases between. In germline, CDR1 is LGHNA, CDR2 YSLEER. The length of the CDR3 is 17 residues. CDR3 DNA sequence: TGCGCCAGCAGCCAAGAACTTTGGCATTACTCGAACACTGAAGCTTTCTTT. Protein sequence: CASSQELWHYSNTEAFF.

The rearrangement joins TRBV7-3 to TRBJ1-2; D ambiguous. Trimming cost V 2 bases and J 5 bases, with 9 bases left between them. The CDR3 runs to 13 residues. Germline loops: CDR1 SGHTA, CDR2 FQGTGA. This chain's CDR3 is CASSLGGFYGYTF. The CDR3 nucleotides are TGTGCCAGCAGCTTAGGCGGATTTTATGGCTACACCTTC.

V is TRBV4-3 and J is TRBJ2-2, with D perhaps matching TRBD1 (5 bases). The CDR3 totals 17 residues. CDR1 and CDR2 from the germline V gene are LGHNA and YSLEER. V lost 1 base, J lost 4 bases, and 16 bases lay in between. DNA for the CDR3: TGCGCCAGCAGCCAAGGAAGGCGAGACAGACTCACCGGGGAGCTGTTTTTT. This encodes CASSQGRRDRLTGELFF.

The V and J genes are TRBV6-1 and TRBJ1-1; D uncertain. Germline lookup yields CDR1 MNHNS and CDR2 SASEGT. The V end lost 11 bases, the J end lost 3 bases, and 16 bases lay between the germline ends. The CDR3 sequence is 13 residues long. This CDR3 reads CACGTRGYTEAFF. The CDR3 DNA follows: TGTGCCTGCGGAACCCGGGGATACACTGAAGCTTTCTTT.

The V call is TRBV5-4, the J call TRBJ1-2; 9 bases map to TRBD1. Trimming cost V 2 bases and J 7 bases; bases outside gene matches: 3. The CDR3 loop spans 13 amino acids. In germline, CDR1 is SGHNT, CDR2 YYREEE (reference sequence). CDR3: CASSLQGARGYTF. The CDR3 DNA follows: TGTGCCAGCAGCTTACAGGGGGCTCGTGGCTACACCTTC.

V gene TRBV27 combines with J gene TRBJ1-1, with unresolved D. Germline V lookup: CDR1 MNHEY, CDR2 SMNVEV (reference sequence). Trimming stripped 6 bases from V and 1 base from J, with 12 bases between. This CDR3 spans 14 amino acids. The DNA for the CDR3 is TGTGCCAGCAGCCCCCGGAGGTCGAACACTGAAGCTTTCTTT. Its protein product is CASSPRRSNTEAFF.